This T cell receptor beta chain stems from a study of Ad26.COV2.S vaccination and SARS-CoV-2 variants. Study-wide background: The study gave Ad26.COV2.S intramuscularly, once or twice 56 days apart.

As to treatment: about 20 received Ad26.COV2.S at low or high dose, single or two shots; several received placebo; per-sample allocation not given. Day 63 after the first vaccine or placebo injection was the time point for sampling. The protocol was immunoSEQ multiplex PCR, while the TCRdb copy is restricted to in-frame clones and leaves out a portion. Of roughly 400,000 clones in the sample, around 91% are singletons; the top ten hold around 1.8%. The V end lost 2 bases, the J end lost 0 bases, and 8 bases lay between the germline ends. This CDR3 is 14 amino acids long. From germline, CDR1 is MNHEY and CDR2 SVGAGI.

The TCR comes from a person aged 18-60 years who received the Ad26.COV2.S COVID-19 vaccine or a placebo. Sample: peripheral blood, taken in a trial of Ad26.COV2.S vaccine versus placebo. V gene TRBV6-5 combines with J gene TRBJ2-7; D may be TRBD2 (6 bases). The CDR3: CASSYVGGSYEQYF. The CDR3 DNA follows: TGTGCCAGCAGTTACGTCGGGGGCTCCTACGAGCAGTACTTC.